The clone carrying this T cell receptor beta chain was recorded a few times. What it binds is unknown. The data are from a study of T cell repertoires in cytomegalovirus infection. Study details: Signatures in public TCR beta sequences pointed to both CMV infection and matching HLA type.

The germline V gene encodes CDR1 MNHEY and CDR2 SVGAGI. The length of the CDR3 is 15 residues. Trimming cost V 6 bases and J 7 bases, with 21 bases left between them. Overall study findings and caveats: CMV-specific HLA-C-restricted TCR beta clonotypes dominated the ex vivo response.

TCRdb reanalysed the reads using MiXCR and keeps one entry per CDR3 protein. Altogether roughly 720,000 distinct CDR3 sequences are present, 35% being singletons, with the ten largest covering 2.5% to 3.5%. The source material was PBMCs. This chain connects TRBV6-5 to TRBJ1-2; D is possibly TRBD1 (6 bases). This sequence originates from a human donor in good health (CMV status not recorded). Some clones in this sample may be carry-over from other donors' samples. DNA for the CDR3: TGTGCCAGCAGCTCTATAGGGGGAGTGCCGACTGGCTACACCTTC. This sequence encodes CASSSIGGVPTGYTF.